These 28 T cell receptor beta chains were sequenced from one sample in a study of shared clonotypes between healthy human individuals. Naive CD8 cells lacked CD45RO and underwent positive selection for CCR7, leaving out terminally differentiated effector memory CD45RA+ cells. Using immunoSEQ multiplex PCR, the repertoire was profiled, and TCRdb retains in-frame clones only, with some absent. Of millions of clones listed, 85% to 95% are singletons. The specimen was naive CD8+ T cells from PBMCs. These TCRs come from a young man in good health. Some clones in this sample may be carry-over from other donors' samples.

The V and J genes are TRBV4-1 and TRBJ1-2; possibly TRBD1 for D (6 bases). CDR3 length equals 14 residues. Germline lookup yields CDR1 MGHRA and CDR2 YSYEKL. The germline V and J ends were trimmed by 0 bases and 8 bases, with 13 bases remaining between them. The CDR3 protein is CASSQDPSGDGYTF. The CDR3 nucleotides are TGCGCCAGCAGCCAAGATCCGTCAGGGGACGGCTACACCTTC.

The chain carries TRBV9 and TRBJ1-1; D might be TRBD1 (6 bases). This CDR3 has 14 residues. Trimming took 4 bases from V and 1 from J, leaving 11 bases between them. Germline V gives CDR1 SGDLS, CDR2 YYNGEE. The CDR3 coding sequence is TGTGCCAGCAGCTTGGGACATAAGAACACTGAAGCTTTCTTT. Encoded protein: CASSLGHKNTEAFF.

This chain links TRBV7-9 with TRBJ1-2, with a possible D match to TRBD1 (5 bases). This CDR3 comprises 15 residues. Germline-derived CDR1 and CDR2 are SEHNR and FQNEAQ (reference sequence). The V end lost 7 bases, the J end lost 8 bases, and 23 bases lay between the germline ends. CDR3 nucleotide sequence: TGTGCCAGCAACGGGGGTGGCAGGGCGGACGGAGGCTACACCTTC. It is translated as CASNGGGRADGGYTF.

V and J are TRBV5-4 and TRBJ2-3; possible D gene TRBD1, 5 bases. From germline, CDR1 is SGHNT and CDR2 YYREEE (reference sequence). V lost 10 bases and J 1 base, leaving 10 bases between the germline ends. CDR3 length equals 12 residues. CDR3: CASTTGTDTQYF. The CDR3 DNA reads TGTGCCTCCACGACAGGCACAGATACGCAGTATTTT.

This chain joins TRBV15 and TRBJ2-1; a weak D match, TRBD2 (5 bases). Germline V gene data show CDR1 as LNHNV and CDR2 as YYDKDF (reference sequence). V was shortened by 0 bases and J by 6 bases, with 9 bases between the two germline ends. The CDR3 contains 14 residues. The DNA of the CDR3 is TGTGCCACCAGCAGAGATAAGAGGGCCAATGAGCAGTTCTTC. It specifies CATSRDKRANEQFF.

V gene TRBV7-9 combines with J gene TRBJ2-5; no reliable D call. The CDR3 consists of 15 residues. Germline lookup yields CDR1 SEHNR and CDR2 FQNEAQ (reference sequence). The V and J ends lost 0 bases and 7 bases respectively, with 15 bases between them. This CDR3 reads CASSLAGSPLGTQYF. CDR3 bases: TGTGCCAGCAGCTTAGCCGGCAGCCCGCTAGGGACCCAGTACTTC.

The chain joins TRBV5-1 to TRBJ2-1, with D unclear. The germline V gene encodes CDR1 SGHRS and CDR2 YFSETQ. The CDR3 totals 14 residues. The V and J ends lost 0 bases and 5 bases respectively, with 9 bases between them. In nucleotides, the CDR3 is TGCGCCAGCAGCTTGGCCGGACGGAACAATGAGCAGTTCTTC. Its translation is CASSLAGRNNEQFF.

V usage is TRBV27 and J usage is TRBJ1-4; TRBD1 matches at 10 bases. There are 15 residues in the CDR3. Germline lookup yields CDR1 MNHEY and CDR2 SMNVEV (reference sequence). The J segment lost 6 bases and the V segment lost 2 bases, leaving 3 bases of the junction unmatched. This chain's CDR3 is CASSLEGQGHEKLFF. The CDR3 region has the DNA TGTGCCAGCAGTTTAGAGGGACAGGGGCATGAAAAACTGTTTTTT.

This clone appeared a few times. The sample contains more than one DNA sequence encoding this CDR3. The chain uses TRBV27 and TRBJ1-5, with TRBD1 matching 9 bases. The CDR3 extends over 15 amino acids. The V and J ends lost 2 bases and 2 bases, in that order; junction bases with no gene match: 1. Germline lookup yields CDR1 MNHEY and CDR2 SMNVEV (reference sequence). The CDR3 loop reads CASSLRQGGNQPQHF. The DNA of the CDR3 is TGTGCCAGCAGTTTACGACAGGGGGGCAATCAGCCCCAGCATTTT.

J is TRBJ1-1 and V is TRBV7-8; D not resolved. The V and J ends lost 6 bases and 2 bases respectively, with 10 bases between them. From germline, CDR1 is SGHVS and CDR2 FQNEAQ. This CDR3 is 13 amino acids long. Here the CDR3 DNA reads TGTGCCAGCAGTCCCAACTTTAACACTGAAGCTTTCTTT. It encodes CASSPNFNTEAFF. Supplemented by reference TRBV7-8 and TRBJ1-1, the full variable domain reads GAGVSQSPRYKVAKRGQDVALRCDPISGHVSLFWYQQALGQGPEFLTYFQNEAQLDKSGLPSDRFFAERPEGSVSTLKIQRTQQEDSAVYLCASSPNFNTEAFFGQGTRLTVV.

The chain recombines TRBV7-9 with TRBJ2-7, with a possible D match to TRBD1 (5 bases). Germline V gives CDR1 SEHNR, CDR2 FQNEAQ (reference sequence). CDR3 size: 14 residues. V lost 3 bases, J lost 2 bases, and 11 bases lay in between. The CDR3 DNA follows: TGTGCCAGCAGCTTGAAGGGGTTGGCCTACGAGCAGTACTTC. Translation gives CASSLKGLAYEQYF. Variable domain in full (rest from reference TRBV7-9 and TRBJ2-7): DTGVSQNPRHKITKRGQNVTFRCDPISEHNRLYWYRQTLGQGPEFLTYFQNEAQLEKSRLLSDRFSAERPKGSFSTLEIQRTEQGDSAMYLCASSLKGLAYEQYFGPGTRLTVT.

The chain has TRBV7-9 and TRBJ1-2, with D uncertain. Trimming cost V 0 bases and J 1 base, with 6 bases left between them. The germline CDR1 and CDR2 sequences are SEHNR and FQNEAQ (reference sequence). The CDR3 has 14 residues. The CDR3 DNA sequence: TGTGCCAGCAGCTTAGCGGCCATTAACTATGGCTACACCTTC. Amino acid sequence: CASSLAAINYGYTF.

V is TRBV28 and J is TRBJ2-7; D is undetermined. The CDR3 has 13 residues. CDR1 is MDHEN and CDR2 is SYDVKM in the germline V gene. V gave up 3 bases and J gave up 6 bases, with 12 bases separating them. The CDR3 region is CASSFPGVGEQYF. CDR3 bases: TGTGCCAGCAGTTTTCCCGGTGTAGGCGAGCAGTACTTC.

This chain links TRBV9 with TRBJ2-1; 8 bases map to TRBD2. Germline values: CDR1 SGDLS, CDR2 YYNGEE. This CDR3 has 18 amino acids. V trimming: 4 bases; J trimming: 0 bases; junction bases outside the gene matches: 12. The CDR3 DNA is TGTGCCAGCAGCCCCGCCCATGGAGCGGGGGCCTCCTACAATGAGCAGTTCTTC. It codes for CASSPAHGAGASYNEQFF.

In this sample, this clone turned up a few times. The chain couples TRBV9 to TRBJ1-3; D is uncertain. Germline V lookup: CDR1 SGDLS, CDR2 YYNGEE. The CDR3 has 12 residues. V dropped 0 bases and J dropped 5 bases, with 3 bases sitting between them. CDR3 in DNA: TGTGCCAGCAGCGTAGAGAGAAACACCATATATTTT. This sequence encodes CASSVERNTIYF. The full variable domain, in which reference TRBV9 and TRBJ1-3 provide the parts outside the CDR3, is DSGVTQTPKHLITATGQRVTLRCSPRSGDLSVYWYQQSLDQGLQFLIQYYNGEERAKGNILERFSAQQFPDLHSELNLSSLELGDSALYFCASSVERNTIYFGEGSWLTVV.

This chain links TRBV7-6 with TRBJ2-1; D is unclear. V gave up 9 bases and J gave up 4 bases, with 19 bases separating them. Germline V CDR1 and CDR2: SGHVS, FNYEAQ. The CDR3 covers 15 residues. The CDR3 spells CASQPGPTTYNEQFF. In DNA, the CDR3 is TGTGCCAGTCAACCCGGGCCAACTACGTACAATGAGCAGTTCTTC.

The V call is TRBV7-9, the J call TRBJ2-1; 7 bases are shared with TRBD2. The germline gives CDR1 SEHNR, CDR2 FQNEAQ (reference sequence). Losses at the gene ends were 6 bases for V and 4 bases for J; bases not matched to a gene: 6. This CDR3 is 14 amino acids long. The CDR3 DNA sequence: TGTGCCAGCAGTGTACTAGCGCCGTACAATGAGCAGTTCTTC. It translates to CASSVLAPYNEQFF.

The chain uses TRBV7-3 and TRBJ2-2, with 7 bases fitting TRBD2. Germline V gene sequence: CDR1 SGHTA, CDR2 FQGTGA. V shed 4 bases, J shed 2 bases, and the junction held 7 bases outside the gene matches. CDR3 length: 16 amino acids. The CDR3, as DNA: TGTGCCAGCAGCTCCCGGCTAGCGGTTAACACCGGGGAGCTGTTTTTT. Translating it yields CASSSRLAVNTGELFF.

The chain uses TRBV6-5 and TRBJ1-1; the D gene is possibly TRBD1 (6 bases). Trimming removed 0 bases from V and 10 bases from J, with 12 bases in between. The CDR3 spans 13 residues. Germline values: CDR1 MNHEY, CDR2 SVGAGI. CDR3 loop: CASSYSQGWPAFF. The CDR3 DNA reads TGTGCCAGCAGTTACTCACAGGGTTGGCCAGCTTTCTTT.

The chain carries TRBV27 and TRBJ1-6, with 8 bases that match TRBD1. The CDR3 is 18 residues long. V shed 0 bases and J 9 bases; nucleotides not matched to a gene: 13. CDR1 and CDR2 (germline): MNHEY, SMNVEV (reference sequence). The CDR3 loop is CASSLSGTGGLEGSPLHF. DNA for the CDR3: TGTGCCAGCAGTTTATCGGGGACAGGAGGCCTCGAGGGTTCACCCCTCCACTTT.

The chain combines TRBV6-6 with TRBJ2-1, with D perhaps matching TRBD1 (6 bases). The CDR3 is made up of 15 amino acids. The germline CDR1 and CDR2 sequences are MNHNY and SVGAGI (reference sequence). Trimming cost V 7 bases and J 4 bases, with 17 bases left between them. The CDR3 region is CASKSGRGSYNEQFF. The DNA for the CDR3 is TGTGCCAGCAAGTCAGGCAGGGGTTCTTACAATGAGCAGTTCTTC.

The V call is TRBV5-6, the J call TRBJ1-3, with unresolved D. This CDR3 spans 15 amino acids. Germline V gives CDR1 SGHDT, CDR2 YYEEEE. With 5 bases removed from V and 2 bases from J, the gap between germline ends came to 14 bases. The CDR3: CASSHPQQPGNTIYF. In DNA form, the CDR3 reads TGTGCCAGCAGTCATCCTCAGCAGCCTGGAAACACCATATATTTT.

The CDR3 DNA reads TGCGCCAGCAGCAAGGGACAGATTAATTCCTACGAGCAGTACTTC. It codes for CASSKGQINSYEQYF. The V gene is TRBV4-1, the J gene TRBJ2-7; 7 positions agree with TRBD1. This CDR3 comprises 15 residues. CDR1 and CDR2 from the germline V gene are MGHRA and YSYEKL. The V gene end was trimmed by 5 bases and the J gene end by 1 base; junction bases not matched to a gene: 8.

A remark on this clone: In the same sample, other DNA sequences code for this CDR3. This chain links TRBV5-1 with TRBJ2-1; no clear D gene. Germline CDR1 and CDR2: SGHRS and YFSETQ. This CDR3 is built from 14 residues. Trimming pared 0 bases from V and 4 bases from J, leaving 8 bases between. The CDR3 reads CASSLEPTYNEQFF. The DNA of the CDR3 is TGCGCCAGCAGCTTGGAGCCGACGTACAATGAGCAGTTCTTC. Combining the CDR3 with reference TRBV5-1 and TRBJ2-1 gives the whole variable domain KAGVTQTPRYLIKTRGQQVTLSCSPISGHRSVSWYQQTPGQGLQFLFEYFSETQRNKGNFPGRFSGRQFSNSRSEMNVSTLELGDSALYLCASSLEPTYNEQFFGPGTRLTVL.

The CDR3 reads CASSQDRQISGRGARGYEQYF. In DNA form, the CDR3 reads TGCGCCAGCAGCCAAGATAGACAGATTAGCGGGAGGGGAGCTAGAGGCTACGAGCAGTACTTC. The rearrangement links TRBV4-1 to TRBJ2-7; TRBD2 matches at 11 bases. This CDR3 is 21 amino acids long. Looked up from germline, CDR1 is MGHRA and CDR2 is YSYEKL. V gave up 0 bases and J gave up 3 bases; unmatched junction bases: 19.

The rearrangement uses TRBV5-1 and TRBJ2-3; TRBD1 is a possible D gene (5 bases). Germline V gene data show CDR1 as SGHRS and CDR2 as YFSETQ. V lost 0 bases and J 3 bases, leaving 11 bases between the germline ends. The length of the CDR3 is 15 residues. CDR3: CASSLVVQETDTQYF. As DNA, the CDR3 is TGCGCCAGCAGCTTGGTTGTACAGGAGACAGATACGCAGTATTTT.

This rearrangement joins TRBV15 to TRBJ1-5, with TRBD1 as a possible D gene (6 bases). The CDR3 has 13 amino acids. Per germline, CDR1 LNHNV and CDR2 YYDKDF (reference sequence). Trimming took off 8 bases at V and 3 bases at J, with 11 bases between the two ends. The CDR3 region is CATLGGPNQPQHF. In DNA form, the CDR3 reads TGTGCCACCTTGGGGGGGCCCAATCAGCCCCAGCATTTT.

Of note for this clone: This sample includes further DNA sequences coding for the same CDR3. The chain recombines TRBV7-9 with TRBJ1-1; a weak D match, TRBD1 (6 bases). Looked up from germline, CDR1 is SEHNR and CDR2 is FQNEAQ (reference sequence). The CDR3 runs 13 residues. V was shortened by 1 base and J by 5 bases, with 8 bases between the two germline ends. The DNA for the CDR3 is TGTGCCAGCAGCTTAGGTACAGGGACTGAAGCTTTCTTT. Translation: CASSLGTGTEAFF. The variable domain in full, completed from reference TRBV7-9 and TRBJ1-1, reads DTGVSQNPRHKITKRGQNVTFRCDPISEHNRLYWYRQTLGQGPEFLTYFQNEAQLEKSRLLSDRFSAERPKGSFSTLEIQRTEQGDSAMYLCASSLGTGTEAFFGQGTRLTVV.